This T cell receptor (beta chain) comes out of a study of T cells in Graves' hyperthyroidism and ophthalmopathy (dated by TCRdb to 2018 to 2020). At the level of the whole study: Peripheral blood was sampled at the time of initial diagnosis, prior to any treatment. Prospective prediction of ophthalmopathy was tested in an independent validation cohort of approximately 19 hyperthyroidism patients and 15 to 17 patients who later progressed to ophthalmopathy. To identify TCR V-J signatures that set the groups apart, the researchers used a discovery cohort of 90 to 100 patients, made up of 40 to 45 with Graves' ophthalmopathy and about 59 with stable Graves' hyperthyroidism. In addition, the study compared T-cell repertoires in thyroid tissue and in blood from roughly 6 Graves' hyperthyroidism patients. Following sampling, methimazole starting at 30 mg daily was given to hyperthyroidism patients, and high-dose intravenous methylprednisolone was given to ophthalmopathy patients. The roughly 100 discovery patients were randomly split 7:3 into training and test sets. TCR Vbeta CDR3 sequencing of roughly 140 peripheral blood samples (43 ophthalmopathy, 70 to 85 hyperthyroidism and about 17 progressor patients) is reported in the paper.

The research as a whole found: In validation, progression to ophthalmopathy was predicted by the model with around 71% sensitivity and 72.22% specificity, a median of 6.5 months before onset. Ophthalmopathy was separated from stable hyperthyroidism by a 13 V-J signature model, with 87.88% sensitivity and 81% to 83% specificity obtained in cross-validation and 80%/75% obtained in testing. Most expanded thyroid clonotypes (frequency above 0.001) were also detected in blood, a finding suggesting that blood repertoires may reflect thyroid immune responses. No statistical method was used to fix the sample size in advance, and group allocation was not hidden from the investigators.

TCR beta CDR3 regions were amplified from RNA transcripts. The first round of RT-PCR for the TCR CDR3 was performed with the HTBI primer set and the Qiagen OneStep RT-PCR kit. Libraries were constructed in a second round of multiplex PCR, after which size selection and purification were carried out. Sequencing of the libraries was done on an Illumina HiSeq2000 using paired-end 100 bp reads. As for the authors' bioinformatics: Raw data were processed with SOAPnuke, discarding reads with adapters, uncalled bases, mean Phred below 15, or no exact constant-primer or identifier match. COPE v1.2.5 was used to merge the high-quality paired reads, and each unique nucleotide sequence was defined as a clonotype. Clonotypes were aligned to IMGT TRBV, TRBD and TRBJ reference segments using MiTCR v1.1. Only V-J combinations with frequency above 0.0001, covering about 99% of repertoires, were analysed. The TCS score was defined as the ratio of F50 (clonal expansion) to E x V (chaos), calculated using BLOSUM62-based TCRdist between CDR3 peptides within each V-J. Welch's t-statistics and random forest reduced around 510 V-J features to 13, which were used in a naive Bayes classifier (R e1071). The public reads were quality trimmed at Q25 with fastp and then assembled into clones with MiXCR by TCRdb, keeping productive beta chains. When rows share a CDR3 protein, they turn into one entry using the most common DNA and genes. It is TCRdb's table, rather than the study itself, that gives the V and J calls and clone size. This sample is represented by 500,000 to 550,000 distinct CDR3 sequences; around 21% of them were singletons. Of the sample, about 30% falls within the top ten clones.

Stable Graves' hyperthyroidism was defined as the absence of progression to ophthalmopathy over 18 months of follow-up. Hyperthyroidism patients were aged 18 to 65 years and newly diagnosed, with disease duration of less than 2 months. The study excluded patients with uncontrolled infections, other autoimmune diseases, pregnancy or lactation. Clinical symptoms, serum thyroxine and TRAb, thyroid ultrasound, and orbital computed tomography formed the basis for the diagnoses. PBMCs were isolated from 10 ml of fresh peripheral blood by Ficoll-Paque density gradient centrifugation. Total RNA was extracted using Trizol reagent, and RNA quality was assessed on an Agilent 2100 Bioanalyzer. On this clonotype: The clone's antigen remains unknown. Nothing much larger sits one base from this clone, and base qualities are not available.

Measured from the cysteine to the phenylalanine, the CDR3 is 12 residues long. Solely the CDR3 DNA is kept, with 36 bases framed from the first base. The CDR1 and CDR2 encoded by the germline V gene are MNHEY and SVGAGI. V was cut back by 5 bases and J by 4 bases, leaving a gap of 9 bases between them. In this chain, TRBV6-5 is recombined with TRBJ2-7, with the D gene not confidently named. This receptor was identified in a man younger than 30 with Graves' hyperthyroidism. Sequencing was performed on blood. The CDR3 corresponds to CASSNLGYEQYF. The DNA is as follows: TGTGCCAGCAGTAACCTGGGATACGAGCAGTACTTC.